This TCR beta chain was sequenced in a study of cytomegalovirus exposure and HLA in healthy donors. The overall study: For the 300 to 400 genotyped donors, around 76% fell within the Caucasian-associated ancestry cluster.

In the PCR, 60 Vbeta and 13 Jbeta primers were used. Method: immunoSEQ multiplex PCR; TCRdb's copy keeps in-frame clones and lacks some. Here the sample spans fewer than 250,000 clones, about 79% being singletons. Concerning this clone: No antigen is known for it.

Study observations and caveats: By HLA locus, TCR association rates varied in a later analysis, with DRB1 showing the most and HLA-C the fewest.

V lost 4 bases, J lost 6 bases, and 8 bases stayed unmatched. Germline V gives CDR1 SGDLS, CDR2 YYNGEE. The CDR3 sequence is 15 residues long. The receptor was isolated from a male donor in good health and CMV-seronegative. Sample: PBMCs. The V call is TRBV9, the J call TRBJ2-2; 8 bases fit TRBD2. Here the CDR3 reads CASSMRTSNAGELFF. The CDR3 DNA reads as TGTGCCAGCAGCATGAGGACTAGCAATGCCGGGGAGCTGTTTTTT.